Reported below is one TCR beta chain. The data stem from a study of spatial heterogeneity in lung cancer. Study-wide background: Sequences of the beta chain were consistently detected in greater numbers than alpha-chain sequences. Mean representation of each unique TCR and UMI combination in the raw reads exceeded nine occurrences.

This sample's time point: sample taken at primary tumor resection. The authors sequenced whole RNA from tumor, nontumor lung or frozen PBMC without sorting. Samples came from 72 TRACERx patients with untreated early-stage lung cancer. Each TCR cDNA molecule bore a unique molecular identifier. MiXCR, run by TCRdb on the 5' RACE reads, gives a single entry per CDR3 protein. The sample holds under 100,000 distinct CDR3 sequences; roughly 10% are singletons and the top ten take 6.9%. Germline V CDR1 and CDR2: SNHLY, FYNNEI. V was pared by 4 bases and J by 5 bases, with 6 bases of the junction left unmatched. There are 15 residues in the CDR3.

This clonotype originated in a male donor with early-stage non-small cell lung cancer. The rearrangement uses TRBV2 and TRBJ2-2, with 8 bases fitting TRBD2. The source was PBMCs, collected at surgery. The CDR3 coding sequence is TGTGCCAGCAGTGGGAGCGGGGGAACGACCGGGGAGCTGTTTTTT. This encodes CASSGSGGTTGELFF. Looking up the rest from reference TRBV2 and TRBJ2-2 gives the full variable domain: EPEVTQTPSHQVTQMGQEVILRCVPISNHLYFYWYRQILGQKVEFLVSFYNNEISEKSEIFDDQFSVERPDGSNFTLKIRSTKLEDSAMYFCASSGSGGTTGELFFGEGSRLTVL.